These 7 T cell receptor beta chains came from one sample sequenced in a study of cytomegalovirus exposure and HLA in healthy donors. PCR involved 60 Vbeta and 13 Jbeta primers. TCRdb's table, derived via immunoSEQ multiplex PCR, lists solely in-frame clones and lacks some. The table lists some 90,000 clones, about 70% of them singletons. The source material was PBMCs. All receptors come from a man in his forties or fifties in good health and CMV-seronegative.

In DNA, the CDR3 is TGCGCCAGCAGGGCCGGGACAGGGACGAACGAGCAGTACTTC. Amino acids: CASRAGTGTNEQYF. The V and J genes are TRBV4-3 and TRBJ2-7, with 9 positions matching TRBD1. Germline V gene lookup returns CDR1 LGHNA and CDR2 YSLEER. The length of the CDR3 is 14 residues. Unmatched junction bases numbered 8, after V lost 6 bases and J lost 5 bases.

J is TRBJ2-2 and V is TRBV6-1; 11 nucleotides line up with TRBD1. Germline lookup yields CDR1 MNHNS and CDR2 SASEGT. J lost 3 bases, V lost 10 bases, and 4 bases had no gene match. This CDR3 has 14 residues. The CDR3: CATRTGGDTGELFF. In DNA form, the CDR3 reads TGTGCCACGAGGACAGGGGGCGACACCGGGGAGCTGTTTTTT.

This clone appeared a single time. The chain recombines TRBV2 with TRBJ2-3; D is perhaps TRBD1 (5 bases). The V end was cut by 4 bases, the J end by 4 bases, with 12 bases between. CDR1 is SNHLY, CDR2 FYNNEI, per germline. This CDR3 spans 14 amino acids. CDR3: CASSATANADTQYF. The CDR3 coding sequence is TGTGCCAGCAGTGCGACAGCTAATGCAGATACGCAGTATTTT.

This chain connects TRBV2 to TRBJ2-3; possibly TRBD2 for D (5 bases). The germline V gene has CDR1 SNHLY and CDR2 FYNNEI. V lost 4 bases to trimming and J lost 6 bases, with 23 bases between them. This CDR3 has 17 amino acids. Here the CDR3 reads CASSAAEVFSGMDTQYF. The CDR3 DNA sequence: TGTGCCAGCAGTGCCGCCGAGGTATTCTCGGGAATGGATACGCAGTATTTT.

The chain combines TRBV15 with TRBJ2-7, with D hard to call. The CDR3 covers 13 residues. Germline V lookup: CDR1 LNHNV, CDR2 YYDKDF (reference sequence). V lost 3 bases and J 3 bases, leaving 9 bases between the germline ends. The CDR3 region is CATSRSYSYEQYF. CDR3 coding DNA: TGTGCCACCAGCAGGAGCTACAGCTACGAGCAGTACTTC.

This chain uses TRBV6-4 with TRBJ2-1; D perhaps matches TRBD2 (6 bases). V was shortened by 4 bases and J by 4 bases, with 14 bases between the two germline ends. The CDR3 sequence is 15 residues long. Looked up from germline, CDR1 is MRHNA and CDR2 is SNTAGT. The CDR3 is CASSASTGEYNEQFF. The CDR3 DNA reads TGTGCCAGCAGTGCTTCCACGGGAGAATACAATGAGCAGTTCTTC.

The chain joins TRBV7-8 to TRBJ1-1; a possible D gene is TRBD1 (5 bases). The CDR3 contains 13 residues. CDR1 and CDR2 from the germline V gene are SGHVS and FQNEAQ. The V end lost 5 bases, the J end lost 5 bases, and 12 bases lay between the germline ends. The CDR3 DNA is TGTGCCAGCAGCCTTGGGGGGAGGACTGAAGCTTTCTTT. This translates into CASSLGGRTEAFF.